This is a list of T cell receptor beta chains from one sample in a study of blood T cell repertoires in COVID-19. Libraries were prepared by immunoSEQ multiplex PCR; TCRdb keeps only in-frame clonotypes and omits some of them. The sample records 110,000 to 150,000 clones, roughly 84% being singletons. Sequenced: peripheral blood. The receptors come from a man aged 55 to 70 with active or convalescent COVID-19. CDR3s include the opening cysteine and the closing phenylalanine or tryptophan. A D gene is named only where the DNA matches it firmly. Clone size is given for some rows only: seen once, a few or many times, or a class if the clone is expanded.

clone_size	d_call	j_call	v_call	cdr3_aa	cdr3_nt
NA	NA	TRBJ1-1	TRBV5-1	CASSSAGSTEAFF	TGCGCCAGCAGCTCCGCAGGGTCAACTGAAGCTTTCTTT
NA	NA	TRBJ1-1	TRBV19	CASREGGGNTEAFF	TGTGCCAGTAGAGAGGGAGGGGGGAACACTGAAGCTTTCTTT
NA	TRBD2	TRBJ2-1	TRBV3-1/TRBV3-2	CASSQRVPGGTYNEQFF	TGTGCCAGCAGCCAACGGGTCCCGGGAGGAACCTACAATGAGCAGTTCTTC
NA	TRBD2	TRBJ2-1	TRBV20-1	CSASSGMSSYNEQFF	TGCAGTGCTAGTAGCGGGATGAGCTCCTACAATGAGCAGTTCTTC
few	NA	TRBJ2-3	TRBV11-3	CASSGSGDTQYF	TGTGCCAGCAGTGGATCGGGGGATACGCAGTATTTT
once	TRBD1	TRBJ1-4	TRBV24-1	CATSDSGRGYEKLFF	TGTGCCACCAGTGATTCAGGCAGGGGGTATGAAAAACTGTTTTTT
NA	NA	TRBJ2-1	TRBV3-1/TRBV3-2	CASSQIANEQFF	TGTGCCAGCAGCCAAATCGCGAATGAGCAGTTCTTC
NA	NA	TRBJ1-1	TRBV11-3	CASSSTVNTEAFF	TGTGCCAGCAGCTCGACTGTGAACACTGAAGCTTTCTTT
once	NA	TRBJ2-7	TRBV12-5	CASGLSITNFYEQYF	TGTGCTAGTGGTTTAAGCATCACTAATTTCTACGAGCAGTACTTC
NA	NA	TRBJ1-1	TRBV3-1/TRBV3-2	CASSGQKNTEAFF	TGTGCCAGCAGTGGACAGAAGAACACTGAAGCTTTCTTT
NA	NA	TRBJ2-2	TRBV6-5	CASSDIGGNGELFF	TGTGCCAGCAGCGACATTGGGGGGAACGGGGAGCTGTTTTTT
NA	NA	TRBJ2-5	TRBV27	CASSSKRTAQETQYF	TGTGCCAGCAGTTCCAAAAGGACAGCACAAGAGACCCAGTACTTC
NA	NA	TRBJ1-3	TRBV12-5	CASSGSSGNTIYF	TGTGCTAGTAGCGGGAGCTCTGGAAACACCATATATTTT
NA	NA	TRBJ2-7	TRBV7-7	CASSPSRVGEQYF	TGTGCTAGCAGCCCTTCTCGGGTCGGTGAGCAGTACTTC
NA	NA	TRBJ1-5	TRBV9	CASSVGGDSNQPQHF	TGTGCCAGCAGCGTAGGGGGGGACAGCAATCAGCCCCAGCATTTT
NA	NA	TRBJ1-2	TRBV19	CASSGRRDYGYTF	TGTGCCAGTAGTGGCCGCAGGGACTATGGCTACACCTTC
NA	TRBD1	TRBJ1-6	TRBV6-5	CATRQGPYNSPLHF	TGTGCCACGCGACAGGGACCATATAATTCACCCCTCCACTTT
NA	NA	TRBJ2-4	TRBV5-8	CASSLGQGAKNIQYF	TGTGCCAGCAGCTTGGGTCAGGGGGCCAAAAACATTCAGTACTTC
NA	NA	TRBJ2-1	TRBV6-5	CASSYSQGANGEQFF	TGTGCCAGCAGTTACAGCCAAGGGGCTAACGGTGAGCAGTTCTTC
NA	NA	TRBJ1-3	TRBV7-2	CASSLGTAGNTIYF	TGTGCCAGCAGCTTAGGGACTGCTGGAAACACCATATATTTT
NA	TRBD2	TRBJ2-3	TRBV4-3	CASSQDTSGNVYTQYF	TGCGCCAGCAGCCAAGATACTAGCGGGAACGTATATACGCAGTATTTT
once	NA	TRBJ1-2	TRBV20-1	CSASDRTNYGYTF	TGCAGTGCTAGTGACAGGACTAACTATGGCTACACCTTC